The 5 T cell receptor beta chains below all came from one sample that was sequenced in a study of cytotoxic CD8 clonotypes in ibrutinib-treated CLL. Only in-frame clones appear in the TCRdb table, and some are missing; sequencing was by immunoSEQ multiplex PCR. The data show more than 85,000 clones, 60% to 80% seen once. The material sequenced was PBMCs, taken after 24 months of ibrutinib treatment. The receptors were gathered from a human donor with chronic lymphocytic leukemia.

The chain joins TRBV11-1 to TRBJ2-2; TRBD2 matches at 10 bases. This CDR3 is 15 amino acids long. Germline V gives CDR1 SGHAT, CDR2 FQDESV (reference sequence). After removal of 5 bases from V and 5 bases from J, the junction contained 5 bases not matched to a gene. As DNA, the CDR3 is TGTGCCAGCAGCCCACAGGGACTAGCGACCGGGGAGCTGTTTTTT. Translated, it gives CASSPQGLATGELFF.

This chain links TRBV2 with TRBJ2-7; 9 nucleotides match TRBD1. V was pared by 7 bases and J by 2 bases, with 6 bases of the junction left unmatched. The CDR3 contains 14 residues. Germline assignment: CDR1 SNHLY and CDR2 FYNNEI. As DNA, the CDR3 is TGTGCCAGCACTGCCGGGACAGGGACCTACGAGCAGTACTTC. The encoded protein is CASTAGTGTYEQYF.

The V and J genes are TRBV19 and TRBJ2-7; 9 bases align to TRBD2. Germline V gives CDR1 LNHDA, CDR2 SQIVND (reference sequence). The trim removed 5 bases at V and 5 bases at J, leaving 10 bases unmatched. This CDR3 spans 15 amino acids. CDR3 in amino acids: CASSRPSGILNEQYF. The CDR3 region has the DNA TGTGCCAGTAGTCGACCTAGCGGGATTTTGAACGAGCAGTACTTC. Variable domain in full (rest from reference TRBV19 and TRBJ2-7): DGGITQSPKYLFRKEGQNVTLSCEQNLNHDAMYWYRQDPGQGLRLIYYSQIVNDFQKGDIAEGYSVSREKKESFPLTVTSAQKNPTAFYLCASSRPSGILNEQYFGPGTRLTVT.

This chain joins TRBV29-1 and TRBJ1-5; D might be TRBD1 (5 bases). V lost 4 bases and J 4 bases, leaving 8 bases between the germline ends. Germline V lookup: CDR1 SQVTM, CDR2 ANQGSEA. The CDR3 loop spans 12 amino acids. The CDR3: CSVVQANQPQHF. The CDR3 DNA reads as TGCAGCGTTGTACAGGCGAATCAGCCCCAGCATTTT.

The chain has TRBV7-2 and TRBJ1-4; D unresolved. The V end lost 3 bases, the J end lost 5 bases, and 7 bases lay between the germline ends. This CDR3 is built from 13 residues. Germline V gene data show CDR1 as SGHTA and CDR2 as FQGNSA. The CDR3 spells CASSFFGNEKLFF. The CDR3 coding sequence is TGTGCCAGCAGCTTTTTTGGAAATGAAAAACTGTTTTTT.